This T cell receptor beta chain was observed in a study of glioma-infiltrating T cells. Study-wide findings and caveats: Tissue-blood divergence was below expectation in non-neoplastic patients, above in gliomas. Very few CDR3 sequences were shared between tissue and blood.

In its sample, this clonotype was seen many times. Its matching antigen is unknown. The iRepertoire nested amplicon-rescue multiplex PCR amplified TCR alpha and beta CDR3s from RNA. For one-step reverse transcription and amplification, about 85-400 ng of tissue mRNA or PBMC total RNA was used. TCRdb recomputed calls from the multiplex PCR reads with MiXCR, one row per CDR3 protein. The sample records 84,000 or so distinct CDR3 sequences, 20% to 25% being singletons. The V and J ends lost 1 base and 1 base respectively, with 13 bases between them. Germline V gene data show CDR1 as SGHTA and CDR2 as FQGNSA. This CDR3 comprises 16 residues.

The chain combines TRBV7-2 with TRBJ2-5; D is possibly TRBD1 (5 bases). The clonotype was recovered from a human donor with low-grade glioma or glioblastoma, undergoing nonglioma brain surgery, or in good health (not recorded which). Sequencing input: glioma tissue, nonneoplastic brain tissue, or PBMCs (not recorded which). The CDR3 region is CASSLGGADIQETQYF. DNA for the CDR3: TGTGCCAGCAGCTTAGGTGGGGCGGACATCCAAGAGACCCAGTACTTC.